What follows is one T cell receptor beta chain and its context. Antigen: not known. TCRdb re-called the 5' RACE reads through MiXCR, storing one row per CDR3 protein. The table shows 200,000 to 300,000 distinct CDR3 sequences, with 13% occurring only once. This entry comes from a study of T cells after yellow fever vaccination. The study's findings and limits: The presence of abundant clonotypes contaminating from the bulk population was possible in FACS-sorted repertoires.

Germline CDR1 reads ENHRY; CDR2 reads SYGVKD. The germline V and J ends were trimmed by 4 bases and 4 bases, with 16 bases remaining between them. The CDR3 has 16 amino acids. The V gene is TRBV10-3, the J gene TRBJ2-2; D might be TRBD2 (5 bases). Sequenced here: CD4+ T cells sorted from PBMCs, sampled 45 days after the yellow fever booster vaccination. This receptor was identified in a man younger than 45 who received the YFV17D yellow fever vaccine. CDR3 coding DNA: TGTGCCATCAGTGGGTCCAGCCCCGCGGGCACCGGGGAGCTGTTTTTT. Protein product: CAISGSSPAGTGELFF.